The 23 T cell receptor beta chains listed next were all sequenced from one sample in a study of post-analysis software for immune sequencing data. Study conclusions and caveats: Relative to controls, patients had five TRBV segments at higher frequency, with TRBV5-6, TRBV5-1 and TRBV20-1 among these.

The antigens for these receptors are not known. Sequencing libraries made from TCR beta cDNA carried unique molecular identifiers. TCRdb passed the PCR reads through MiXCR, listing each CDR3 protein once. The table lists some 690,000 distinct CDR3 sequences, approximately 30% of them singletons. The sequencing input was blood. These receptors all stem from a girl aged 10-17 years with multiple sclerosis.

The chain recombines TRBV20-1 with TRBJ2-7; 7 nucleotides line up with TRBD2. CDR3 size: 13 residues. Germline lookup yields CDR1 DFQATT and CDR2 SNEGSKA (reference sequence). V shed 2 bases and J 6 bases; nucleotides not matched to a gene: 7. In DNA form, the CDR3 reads TGCAGTGCTAGACACCCGGGACTATCCGAGCAGTACTTC. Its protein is CSARHPGLSEQYF.

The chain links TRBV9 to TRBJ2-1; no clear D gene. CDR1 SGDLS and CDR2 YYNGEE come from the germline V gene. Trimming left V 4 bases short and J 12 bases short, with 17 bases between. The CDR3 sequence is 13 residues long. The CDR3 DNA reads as TGTGCCAGCAGCCGAGACTTCTCGTCAGGGCAGTTCTTC. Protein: CASSRDFSSGQFF.

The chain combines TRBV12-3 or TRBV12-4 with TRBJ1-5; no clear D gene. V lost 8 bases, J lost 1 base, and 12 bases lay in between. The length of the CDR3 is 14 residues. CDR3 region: CASHNPGSNQPQHF. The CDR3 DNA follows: TGTGCCAGCCATAACCCCGGGAGCAATCAGCCCCAGCATTTT.

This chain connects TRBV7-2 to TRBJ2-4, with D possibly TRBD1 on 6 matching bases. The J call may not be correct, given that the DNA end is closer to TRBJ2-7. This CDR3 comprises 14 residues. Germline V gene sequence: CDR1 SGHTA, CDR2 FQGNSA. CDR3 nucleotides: TGTGCCAGCAGCCCGAACCAGGGGTACTACGAGCAGTACTTC. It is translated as CASSPNQGYYEQYF.

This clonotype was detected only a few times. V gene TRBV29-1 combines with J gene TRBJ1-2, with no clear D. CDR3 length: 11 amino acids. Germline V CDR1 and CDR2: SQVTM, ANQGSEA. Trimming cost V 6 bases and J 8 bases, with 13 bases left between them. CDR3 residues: CSVGTTDGYTF. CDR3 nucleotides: TGCAGCGTAGGTACAACGGACGGCTACACCTTC.

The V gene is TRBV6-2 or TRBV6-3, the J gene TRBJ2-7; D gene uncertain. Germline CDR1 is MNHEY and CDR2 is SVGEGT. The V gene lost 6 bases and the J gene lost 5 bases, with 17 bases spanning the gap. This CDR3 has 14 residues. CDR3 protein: CASRNNIIWDEQYF. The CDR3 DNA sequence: TGTGCCAGCAGGAACAACATAATATGGGACGAGCAGTACTTC.

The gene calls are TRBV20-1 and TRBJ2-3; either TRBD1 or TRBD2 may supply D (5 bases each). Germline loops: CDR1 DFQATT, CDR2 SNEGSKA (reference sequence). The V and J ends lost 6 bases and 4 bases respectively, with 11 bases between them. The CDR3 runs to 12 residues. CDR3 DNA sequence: TGCAGTGCCACGGGGCGGCCAGATACGCAGTATTTT. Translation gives CSATGRPDTQYF.

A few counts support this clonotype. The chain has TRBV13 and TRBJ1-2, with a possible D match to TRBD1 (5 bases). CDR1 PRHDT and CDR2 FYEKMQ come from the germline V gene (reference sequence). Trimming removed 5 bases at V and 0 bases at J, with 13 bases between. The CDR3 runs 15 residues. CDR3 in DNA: TGTGCCAGCAGCCCCCGGGGCCGCTCTAACTATGGCTACACCTTC. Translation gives CASSPRGRSNYGYTF. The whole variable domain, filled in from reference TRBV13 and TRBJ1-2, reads AAGVIQSPRHLIKEKRETATLKCYPIPRHDTVYWYQQGPGQDPQFLISFYEKMQSDKGSIPDRFSAQQFSDYHSELNMSSLELGDSALYFCASSPRGRSNYGYTFGSGTRLTVV.

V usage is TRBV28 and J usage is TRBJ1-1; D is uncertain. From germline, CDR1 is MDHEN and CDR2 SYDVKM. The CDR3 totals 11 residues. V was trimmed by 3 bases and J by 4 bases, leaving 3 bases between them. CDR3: CASSFPTEAFF. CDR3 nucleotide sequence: TGTGCCAGCAGTTTCCCCACTGAAGCTTTCTTT.

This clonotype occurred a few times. CDR3 residues: CASSSEANTEAFF. Written as DNA, the CDR3 is TGCGCCAGCAGCTCGGAGGCGAACACTGAAGCTTTCTTT. The chain has TRBV5-1 and TRBJ1-1; unclear D gene. CDR1 is SGHRS and CDR2 is YFSETQ in the germline V gene. The ends were cut back, 3 bases at V and 1 base at J, with 7 bases in the middle. The CDR3 has 13 residues.

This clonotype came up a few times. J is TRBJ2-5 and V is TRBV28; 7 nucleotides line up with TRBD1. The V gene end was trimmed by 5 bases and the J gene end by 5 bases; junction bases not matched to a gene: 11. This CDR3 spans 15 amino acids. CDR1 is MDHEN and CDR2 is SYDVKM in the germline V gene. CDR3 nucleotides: TGTGCCAGCAGTACCCCTCAGGGGGTAGGGGAGACCCAGTACTTC. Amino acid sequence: CASSTPQGVGETQYF.

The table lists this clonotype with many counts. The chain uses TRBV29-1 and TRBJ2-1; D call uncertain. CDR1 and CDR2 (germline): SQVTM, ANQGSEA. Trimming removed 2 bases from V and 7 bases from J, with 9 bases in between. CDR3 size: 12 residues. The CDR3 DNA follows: TGCAGCGTTGAACTGGTTGGGAATGAGCAGTTCTTC. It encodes CSVELVGNEQFF.

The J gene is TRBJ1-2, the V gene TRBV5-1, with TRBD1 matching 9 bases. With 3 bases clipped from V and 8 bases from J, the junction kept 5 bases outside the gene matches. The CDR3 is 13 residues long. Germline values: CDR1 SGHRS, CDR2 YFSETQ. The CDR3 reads CASSWGQGRGYTF. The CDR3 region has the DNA TGCGCCAGCAGCTGGGGACAGGGTCGCGGCTACACCTTC.

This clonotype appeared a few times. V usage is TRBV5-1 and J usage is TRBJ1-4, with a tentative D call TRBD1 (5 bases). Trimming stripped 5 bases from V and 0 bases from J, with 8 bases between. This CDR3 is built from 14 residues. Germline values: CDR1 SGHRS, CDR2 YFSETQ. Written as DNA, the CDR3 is TGCGCCAGCAGGGAGGGACCAACTAATGAAAAACTGTTTTTT. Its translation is CASREGPTNEKLFF.

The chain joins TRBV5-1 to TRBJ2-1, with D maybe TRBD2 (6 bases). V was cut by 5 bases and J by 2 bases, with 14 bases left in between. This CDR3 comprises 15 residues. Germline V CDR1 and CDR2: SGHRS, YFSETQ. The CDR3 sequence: CASRPAGTPYNEQFF. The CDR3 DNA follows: TGCGCCAGCAGGCCGGCCGGGACTCCCTACAATGAGCAGTTCTTC.

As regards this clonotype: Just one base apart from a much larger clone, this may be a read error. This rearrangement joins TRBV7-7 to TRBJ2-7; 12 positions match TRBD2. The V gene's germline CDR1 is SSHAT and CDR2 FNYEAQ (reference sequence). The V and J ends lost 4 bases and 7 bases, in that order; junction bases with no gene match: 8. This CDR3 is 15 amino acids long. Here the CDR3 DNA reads TGTGCCAGCAGCTCGACTAGCGGGGGCTACAATGAGCAGTACTTC. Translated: CASSSTSGGYNEQYF.

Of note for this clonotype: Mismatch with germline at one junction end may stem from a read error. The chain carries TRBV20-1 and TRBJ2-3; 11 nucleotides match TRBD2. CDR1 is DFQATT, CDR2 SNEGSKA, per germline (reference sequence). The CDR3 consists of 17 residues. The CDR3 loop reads CSARDSGRAANTATQYF. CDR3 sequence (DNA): TGCAGTGCTAGAGATAGCGGGAGGGCCGCGAACACAGCTACGCAGTATTTT.

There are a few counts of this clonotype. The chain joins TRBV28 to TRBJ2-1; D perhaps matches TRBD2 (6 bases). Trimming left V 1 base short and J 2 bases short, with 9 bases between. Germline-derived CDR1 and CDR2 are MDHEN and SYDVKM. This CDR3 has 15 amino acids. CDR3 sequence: CASSLYREPYNEQFF. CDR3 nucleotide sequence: TGTGCCAGCAGTTTATACCGGGAGCCCTACAATGAGCAGTTCTTC.

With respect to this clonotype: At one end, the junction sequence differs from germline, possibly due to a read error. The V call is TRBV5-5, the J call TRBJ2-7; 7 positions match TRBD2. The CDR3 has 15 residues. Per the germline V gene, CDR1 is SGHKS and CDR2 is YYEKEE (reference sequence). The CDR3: CARSSSRPSGYEQYF. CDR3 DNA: TGTGCCCGCAGTTCATCCAGGCCTAGCGGCTACGAGCAGTACTTC.

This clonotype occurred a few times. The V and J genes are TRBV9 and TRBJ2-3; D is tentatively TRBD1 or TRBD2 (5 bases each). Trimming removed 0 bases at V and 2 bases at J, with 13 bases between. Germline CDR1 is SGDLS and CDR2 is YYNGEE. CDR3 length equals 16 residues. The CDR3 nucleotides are TGTGCCAGCAGCGTAGAGGGGAGTGCTGCCACAGATACGCAGTATTTT. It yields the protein CASSVEGSAATDTQYF.

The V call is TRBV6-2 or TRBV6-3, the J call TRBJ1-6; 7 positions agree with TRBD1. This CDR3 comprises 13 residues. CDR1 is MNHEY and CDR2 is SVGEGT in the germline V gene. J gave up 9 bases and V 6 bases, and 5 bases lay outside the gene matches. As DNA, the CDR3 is TGTGCCAGCAGACGGGACAGAGGTTCACCCCTCCACTTT. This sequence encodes CASRRDRGSPLHF.

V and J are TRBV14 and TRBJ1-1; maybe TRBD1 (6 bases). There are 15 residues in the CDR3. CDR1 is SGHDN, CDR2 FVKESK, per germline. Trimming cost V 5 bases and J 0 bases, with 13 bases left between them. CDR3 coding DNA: TGTGCCAGCAGCAGATACAGGGCCCTGAACACTGAAGCTTTCTTT. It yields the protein CASSRYRALNTEAFF.

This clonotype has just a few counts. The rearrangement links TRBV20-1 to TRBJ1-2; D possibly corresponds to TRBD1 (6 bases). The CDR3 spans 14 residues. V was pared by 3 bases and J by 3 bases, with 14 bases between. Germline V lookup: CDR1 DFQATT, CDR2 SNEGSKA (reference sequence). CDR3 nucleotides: TGCAGTGCTAGGGGGGGCAGGGGACACTATGGCTACACCTTC. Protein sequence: CSARGGRGHYGYTF.